The clone carrying this T cell receptor beta chain showed up many times. Its specificity is unknown. V was trimmed by 0 bases and J by 5 bases, leaving 16 bases between them. The CDR3 spans 15 residues. Germline CDR1 SQVTM, CDR2 ANQGSEA. Scientists amplified the TCR beta CDR3 regions from RNA transcripts. HTBI primers were employed in first-round RT-PCR, then a second-round multiplex PCR followed. TCRdb itself ran the multiplex PCR reads through MiXCR, one entry per CDR3 protein. The data hold around 660,000 distinct CDR3 sequences, with roughly 41% observed a single time. Certain patients, namely those with other autoimmune diseases, uncontrolled infections, pregnancy or lactation, were excluded. Clinical symptoms, serum thyroxine, TRAb, thyroid ultrasound and orbital computed tomography formed the basis of diagnosis. PBMCs stemmed from roughly 9.4 ml of fresh peripheral blood. This sample was taken from a study of Graves' ophthalmopathy and Graves' hyperthyroidism.

Study results and caveats: Most expanded clonotypes in thyroid above 0.001 frequency also showed up in blood.

This chain connects TRBV29-1 to TRBJ2-5; D perhaps matches TRBD1 (5 bases). The specimen was peripheral blood. The TCR comes from an adult man with Graves' ophthalmopathy. The CDR3 here is CSVEDFSGASETQYF. Written as DNA, the CDR3 is TGCAGCGTTGAAGATTTTTCTGGGGCTTCCGAGACCCAGTACTTC.